The 6 T cell receptor beta chains reported below all come from one sample, sequenced in a study of regulatory T cells in long-lasting Graves disease. CDR3 regions were amplified by Arm-PCR using iRepertoire HTBI primers to build TCR beta libraries. One entry per CDR3 protein, called by TCRdb with MiXCR from the multiplex PCR reads. The data show about 450,000 distinct CDR3 sequences, roughly 15% seen once. Time point reported: newly diagnosed GD, antithyroid drugs for less than 3 months. Extracted PBMC RNA gave rise to the TCR library. The same sample was also used in a study of T cells in Graves' hyperthyroidism and ophthalmopathy.

The input for sequencing was peripheral blood mononuclear cells (PBMCs), taken at new diagnosis, from a patient treated with antithyroid drugs. These receptors were obtained from a woman in her twenties or thirties with Graves disease.

This clonotype was observed many times. The chain uses TRBV5-1 and TRBJ2-7; 8 nucleotides agree with TRBD2. Germline V gene data show CDR1 as SGHRS and CDR2 as YFSETQ. With 0 bases clipped from V and 6 bases from J, the junction kept 8 bases outside the gene matches. The CDR3 has 15 residues. The CDR3: CASSLDAGLGSEQYF. As DNA, the CDR3 is TGCGCCAGCAGCTTGGATGCGGGACTAGGCTCCGAGCAGTACTTC.

This clonotype has a count of ten or more. The rearrangement uses TRBV2 and TRBJ2-5; D remains ambiguous. V was shortened by 3 bases and J by 2 bases, with 10 bases between the two germline ends. The CDR3 totals 14 residues. CDR1 and CDR2 from the germline V gene are SNHLY and FYNNEI. This CDR3 is CASSETDEQETQYF. CDR3 coding DNA: TGTGCCAGCAGTGAGACCGACGAGCAAGAGACCCAGTACTTC.

V gene TRBV10-2 combines with J gene TRBJ2-7; 7 positions agree with TRBD2. The CDR3 sequence is 14 residues long. The V gene's germline CDR1 is WSHSY and CDR2 SAAADI. J was trimmed by 5 bases and V by 6 bases; bases with no gene match: 10. The CDR3 bases are TGCGCCAGCAGGCCTCCAGAGGGGAGGGACGAGCAGTACTTC. Translated, it gives CASRPPEGRDEQYF.

This clonotype has at least ten counts. This chain uses TRBV4-2 with TRBJ1-4, with D tentatively TRBD1 (6 bases). The CDR3 runs 15 residues. V was trimmed by 6 bases and J by 2 bases, leaving 13 bases between them. The germline V gene has CDR1 LGHNA and CDR2 YNFKEQ. CDR3 loop: CASSQMRGTNEKLFF. Written as DNA, the CDR3 is TGTGCCAGCAGTCAGATGAGGGGGACTAATGAAAAACTGTTTTTT.

This clonotype came up many times. V gene TRBV28 combines with J gene TRBJ2-3; 10 positions agree with TRBD2. Germline values: CDR1 MDHEN, CDR2 SYDVKM. This CDR3 is built from 15 residues. Trimming removed 2 bases from V and 6 bases from J; junction bases left unmatched: 5. The DNA for the CDR3 is TGTGCCAGCAGTTTAAGCGGGAGGGCCACCGATACGCAGTATTTT. Translated, it gives CASSLSGRATDTQYF. Supplemented by reference TRBV28 and TRBJ2-3, the full variable domain reads DVKVTQSSRYLVKRTGEKVFLECVQDMDHENMFWYRQDPGLGLRLIYFSYDVKMKEKGDIPEGYSVSREKKERFSLILESASTNQTSMYLCASSLSGRATDTQYFGPGTRLTVL.

This chain uses TRBV12-3 or TRBV12-4 with TRBJ2-1, with 9 nucleotides matching TRBD2. The CDR3 extends over 14 amino acids. The V segment lost 7 bases and the J segment 7 bases; nucleotides outside the gene matches: 8. This chain's CDR3 is CASKLSGSGNEQFF. CDR3 nucleotides: TGTGCCAGCAAACTTAGCGGGAGTGGGAATGAGCAGTTCTTC.